These T cell receptor beta chains were read from a single sample in a study of cytomegalovirus exposure and HLA in healthy donors. Generated by immunoSEQ multiplex PCR, the TCRdb table keeps only in-frame clones and is missing some. The sample contains around 150,000 clones, 80% to 90% of which appear only once. Sequenced input: PBMCs. These receptors originate from a woman aged 25 to 39 in good health and CMV-seropositive. Both conserved end residues are part of each CDR3. D genes are given only for firm matches. Size values are once, few and many counts, or a class for expanded clones, and some rows have none.

CDR3 protein: CAWRKGWRGGTDTQYF
CDR3 DNA: TGTGCCTGGAGAAAAGGTTGGCGGGGGGGCACAGATACGCAGTATTTT
D gene: TRBD2
V gene: TRBV30
J gene: TRBJ2-3
clone size: NA

CDR3 protein: CASSLAHMGLAGGGKTQYF
CDR3 DNA: TGTGCCAGCAGCTTAGCGCACATGGGACTAGCGGGGGGAGGGAAGACCCAGTACTTC
D gene: TRBD2
V gene: TRBV7-2
J gene: TRBJ2-5
clone size: NA

CDR3 protein: CASSFSTGLNTEAFF
CDR3 DNA: TGCGCCAGCAGCTTCTCCACAGGACTGAACACTGAAGCTTTCTTT
D gene: NA
V gene: TRBV5-1
J gene: TRBJ1-1
clone size: few

CDR3 protein: CASSYEPGSGANVLTF
CDR3 DNA: TGTGCCAGCAGTTACGAGCCCGGGTCTGGGGCCAACGTCCTGACTTTC
D gene: NA
V gene: TRBV6-5
J gene: TRBJ2-6
clone size: once

CDR3 protein: CASSARTGDYEQYF
CDR3 DNA: TGTGCCAGCAGTGCCCGGACAGGGGACTACGAGCAGTACTTC
D gene: TRBD1
V gene: TRBV2
J gene: TRBJ2-7
clone size: NA

CDR3 protein: CASSFTVMNTEAFF
CDR3 DNA: TGCGCCAGCAGCTTCACAGTAATGAACACTGAAGCTTTCTTT
D gene: NA
V gene: TRBV5-1
J gene: TRBJ1-1
clone size: NA

CDR3 protein: CASAARRDTEAFF
CDR3 DNA: TGTGCCAGCGCTGCACGGAGGGACACTGAAGCTTTCTTT
D gene: NA
V gene: TRBV9
J gene: TRBJ1-1
clone size: NA

CDR3 protein: CAITPGTGLNTGELFF
CDR3 DNA: TGTGCCATCACTCCAGGGACAGGGCTAAACACCGGGGAGCTGTTTTTT
D gene: TRBD1
V gene: TRBV10-3
J gene: TRBJ2-2
clone size: NA

CDR3 protein: CASSLATGEAFF
CDR3 DNA: TGTGCCAGCAGCTTAGCTACAGGGGAGGCTTTCTTT
D gene: TRBD1
V gene: TRBV7-6
J gene: TRBJ1-1
clone size: NA

CDR3 protein: CATSRDVASYGYTF
CDR3 DNA: TGTGCCACCAGCAGAGATGTGGCATCTTATGGCTACACCTTC
D gene: NA
V gene: TRBV15
J gene: TRBJ1-2
clone size: NA

CDR3 protein: CATRPGLATYEQYF
CDR3 DNA: TGTGCCACTCGACCGGGACTAGCTACCTACGAGCAGTACTTC
D gene: TRBD2
V gene: TRBV15
J gene: TRBJ2-7
clone size: NA

CDR3 protein: CASSQDRFGTVRLNTEAFF
CDR3 DNA: TGCGCCAGCAGCCAAGATAGGTTCGGGACTGTGCGGTTGAACACTGAAGCTTTCTTT
D gene: NA
V gene: TRBV4-1
J gene: TRBJ1-1
clone size: NA

CDR3 protein: CASSAQGSNEKLFF
CDR3 DNA: TGTGCCAGCAGCGCACAGGGTTCTAATGAAAAACTGTTTTTT
D gene: NA
V gene: TRBV9
J gene: TRBJ1-4
clone size: NA

CDR3 protein: CASSQDRNTEAFF
CDR3 DNA: TGTGCCAGCAGCCAAGACAGGAACACTGAAGCTTTCTTT
D gene: NA
V gene: TRBV11-2
J gene: TRBJ1-1
clone size: NA

CDR3 protein: CASSPIATSGGAFVNEQFF
CDR3 DNA: TGTGCCAGCTCACCGATAGCGACTAGCGGGGGGGCATTCGTCAATGAGCAGTTCTTC
D gene: TRBD2
V gene: TRBV18
J gene: TRBJ2-1
clone size: NA

CDR3 protein: CASNSGRPTSGFYNEQFF
CDR3 DNA: TGTGCCAGTAATTCCGGTCGGCCTACTAGCGGGTTCTACAATGAGCAGTTCTTC
D gene: TRBD2
V gene: TRBV19
J gene: TRBJ2-1
clone size: NA

CDR3 protein: CASSRRVNNSPLHF
CDR3 DNA: TGTGCCAGCAGCCGCCGGGTTAATAATTCACCCCTCCACTTT
D gene: NA
V gene: TRBV4-2
J gene: TRBJ1-6
clone size: NA

CDR3 protein: CASSPTFDRALGAFF
CDR3 DNA: TGTGCCAGCTCACCCACTTTTGACAGGGCGCTGGGAGCTTTCTTT
D gene: TRBD1
V gene: TRBV18
J gene: TRBJ1-1
clone size: NA

CDR3 protein: CAKIRVGLYGYTF
CDR3 DNA: TGTGCCAAGATTAGGGTAGGACTCTATGGCTACACCTTC
D gene: NA
V gene: TRBV2
J gene: TRBJ1-2
clone size: NA

CDR3 protein: CASSYVALAEETQYF
CDR3 DNA: TGTGCCAGCAGTTACGTAGCGCTAGCGGAAGAGACCCAGTACTTC
D gene: TRBD2
V gene: TRBV6-6
J gene: TRBJ2-5
clone size: NA

CDR3 protein: CASSLGQENEKLFF
CDR3 DNA: TGTGCCAGCAGCTTGGGGCAGGAAAATGAAAAACTGTTTTTT
D gene: NA
V gene: TRBV5-4
J gene: TRBJ1-4
clone size: NA

CDR3 protein: CASSLVRGTYEQYF
CDR3 DNA: TGTGCCAGCAGTTTAGTCAGGGGGACCTACGAGCAGTACTTC
D gene: TRBD1
V gene: TRBV6-1
J gene: TRBJ2-7
clone size: NA

CDR3 protein: CASGGGETQYF
CDR3 DNA: TGTGCCAGCGGGGGGGGAGAGACCCAGTACTTC
D gene: TRBD2
V gene: TRBV6-6
J gene: TRBJ2-5
clone size: NA

CDR3 protein: CASSEDGGSTDTQYF
CDR3 DNA: TGTGCCAGCAGTGAGGACGGGGGGAGCACAGATACGCAGTATTTT
D gene: TRBD2
V gene: TRBV6-4
J gene: TRBJ2-3
clone size: NA

CDR3 protein: CATSRVSDWTGKNTEAFF
CDR3 DNA: TGTGCCACCAGCAGAGTTTCAGATTGGACAGGGAAGAACACTGAAGCTTTCTTT
D gene: TRBD1
V gene: TRBV15
J gene: TRBJ1-1
clone size: NA

CDR3 protein: CASSSGGAADTQYF
CDR3 DNA: TGTGCCAGCAGCTCCGGGGGGGCAGCAGATACGCAGTATTTT
D gene: TRBD2
V gene: TRBV7-3
J gene: TRBJ2-3
clone size: NA

CDR3 protein: CASGGETEAFF
CDR3 DNA: TGCGCCAGCGGGGGGGAGACTGAAGCTTTCTTT
D gene: NA
V gene: TRBV23-1
J gene: TRBJ1-1
clone size: NA

CDR3 protein: CASSPAGTGLYNEQFF
CDR3 DNA: TGTGCCAGCAGCCCGGCCGGGACAGGGCTTTACAATGAGCAGTTCTTC
D gene: TRBD1
V gene: TRBV7-2
J gene: TRBJ2-1
clone size: NA

CDR3 protein: CASSLLQGAHTEAFF
CDR3 DNA: TGTGCCAGCTCACTTCTACAGGGGGCCCACACTGAAGCTTTCTTT
D gene: TRBD1
V gene: TRBV18
J gene: TRBJ1-1
clone size: NA

CDR3 protein: CASSSREGGGRFFYGYTF
CDR3 DNA: TGTGCCAGCAGCTCAAGAGAGGGGGGGGGCAGGTTCTTCTATGGCTACACCTTC
D gene: NA
V gene: TRBV7-9
J gene: TRBJ1-2
clone size: NA

CDR3 protein: CASSIVGSDEQFF
CDR3 DNA: TGTGCCAGTAGTATAGTAGGGAGCGATGAGCAGTTCTTC
D gene: NA
V gene: TRBV19
J gene: TRBJ2-1
clone size: NA

CDR3 protein: CASSTGMQYPEAFF
CDR3 DNA: TGCGCCAGCAGCACCGGGATGCAGTACCCTGAAGCTTTCTTT
D gene: NA
V gene: TRBV5-1
J gene: TRBJ1-1
clone size: NA

CDR3 protein: CASSPVGSHGYTF
CDR3 DNA: TGTGCCAGCAGCCCTGTTGGCAGTCATGGCTACACCTTC
D gene: NA
V gene: TRBV5-4
J gene: TRBJ1-2
clone size: NA

CDR3 protein: CASSDTGSGEQYF
CDR3 DNA: TGTGCCAGCAGTGATACAGGGTCGGGCGAGCAGTACTTC
D gene: NA
V gene: TRBV25-1
J gene: TRBJ2-7
clone size: NA

CDR3 protein: CSRGAYNEQFF
CDR3 DNA: TGCTCCCGGGGGGCCTACAATGAGCAGTTCTTC
D gene: TRBD2
V gene: TRBV20-1
J gene: TRBJ2-1
clone size: NA